This is a list of T cell receptor beta chains from one sample in a study of early T cells in non-severe SARS-CoV-2 infection. TCRdb processed the 5' RACE reads anew with MiXCR; each CDR3 protein has one entry. Of 55,000 to 70,000 distinct CDR3 sequences listed, approximately 11% were seen once; the top ten hold 6.4%. The sample was whole blood. These receptors were taken from an adult who was a healthcare worker with PCR-confirmed SARS-CoV-2 infection or an uninfected control (not recorded which). The CDR3 runs from the conserved cysteine through the conserved F or W. Fields, in order: J gene, clone size, D gene, V gene, CDR3 protein, CDR3 DNA. D genes are given only for firm matches. Where a row states a size, it is once, few, many or the class of an expanded clone; other rows omit it.

>TRBJ2-7|few|TRBD1|TRBV15
CATSPDRGRVGQYF
TGTGCCACCAGCCCGGACAGGGGGCGCGTTGGGCAGTACTTC
>TRBJ2-1|once|-|TRBV5-1
CASSSRGDREQFF
TGCGCCAGCAGCTCCAGGGGGGACCGCGAGCAGTTCTTC
>TRBJ2-5|few|TRBD2|TRBV20-1
CSARRLAGEQETQYF
TGCAGTGCTAGACGGCTAGCGGGAGAGCAAGAGACCCAGTACTTC
>TRBJ2-2|many|-|TRBV15
CATRLFPGELFF
TGTGCCACCCGTTTGTTTCCCGGGGAGCTGTTTTTT
>TRBJ2-5|many|-|TRBV24-1
CATSDLKGTGQETQYF
TGTGCCACCAGTGATTTGAAGGGAACAGGGCAAGAGACCCAGTACTTC
>TRBJ2-1|-|TRBD1|TRBV18
CASSPRTGTAYNEQFF
TGTGCCAGCTCACCCCGAACCGGGACAGCCTACAATGAGCAGTTCTTC
>TRBJ1-3|few|-|TRBV20-1
CSARRDSRNAIYF
TGCAGTGCTAGACGAGACAGCCGAAACGCCATATATTTT
>TRBJ2-2|few|-|TRBV12-3/TRBV12-4
CASSSPTGELFF
TGTGCCAGCAGTTCCCCAACCGGGGAGCTGTTTTTT
>TRBJ2-3|many|TRBD1|TRBV10-3
CAISVGQGAADTQYF
TGTGCCATCAGTGTTGGACAGGGGGCCGCAGATACGCAGTATTTT
>TRBJ2-3|-|-|TRBV7-8
CASSLEGGAEGVNTQYF
TGTGCCAGCAGCTTAGAGGGGGGAGCGGAGGGAGTGAATACGCAGTATTTT
>TRBJ1-1|-|-|TRBV18
CASSLPIRTEAFF
TGTGCCAGCTCACTACCCATTAGGACTGAAGCTTTCTTT
>TRBJ2-5|-|-|TRBV20-1
CSASLETSGETQYF
TGCAGTGCTAGCCTCGAAACGTCGGGAGAGACCCAGTACTTC
>TRBJ1-2|-|-|TRBV7-2
CASSLGPQEAYYGYTF
TGTGCCAGCAGCTTAGGTCCCCAAGAAGCGTACTATGGCTACACCTTC
>TRBJ2-7|many|-|TRBV13
CASSLQGRATYEQYF
TGTGCCAGCAGCCTCCAGGGGAGGGCCACCTACGAGCAGTACTTC
>TRBJ2-1|many|TRBD2|TRBV12-3/TRBV12-4
CASSLGSGRNEQFF
TGTGCCAGCAGTTTGGGTAGCGGGAGGAATGAGCAGTTCTTC
>TRBJ2-1|-|TRBD2|TRBV28
CASRQLGGGPDNEQFF
TGTGCCAGCAGGCAGCTCGGCGGGGGGCCCGACAATGAGCAGTTCTTC
>TRBJ1-1|many|-|TRBV28
CASTPVLHTAEAFF
TGTGCCAGCACCCCCGTTCTCCATACGGCTGAAGCTTTCTTT
>TRBJ2-7|few|-|TRBV24-1
CATSDFMGRQYF
TGTGCCACCAGTGATTTTATGGGGAGGCAGTACTTC
>TRBJ2-1|-|TRBD2|TRBV7-8
CASSRLGTSGRNEQFF
TGTGCCAGCAGCCGGCTTGGGACTAGCGGGAGGAATGAGCAGTTCTTC
>TRBJ2-7|few|-|TRBV18
CASSPATGAGRDEQYF
TGTGCCAGCTCACCAGCCACAGGGGCGGGGCGGGACGAGCAGTACTTC
>TRBJ2-7|many|-|TRBV5-6
CASSLPHSYEQYF
TGTGCCAGCAGCCTCCCGCATTCCTACGAGCAGTACTTC
>TRBJ2-6|-|TRBD1|TRBV19
CATGDSGVSGANVLTF
TGTGCCACCGGGGACAGCGGAGTCTCTGGGGCCAACGTCCTGACTTTC
>TRBJ1-5|few|-|TRBV6-2/TRBV6-3
CASTEGGAEIQPQHF
TGTGCCAGCACCGAGGGGGGGGCTGAGATTCAGCCCCAGCATTTT
>TRBJ2-2|-|TRBD2|TRBV12-3/TRBV12-4
CASSWASGGGELFF
TGTGCCAGCAGTTGGGCTAGCGGGGGCGGGGAGCTGTTTTTT
>TRBJ1-5|few|-|TRBV12-3/TRBV12-4
CASSQQQDQPQHF
TGTGCCAGCAGTCAACAGCAGGATCAGCCCCAGCATTTT
>TRBJ2-1|many|TRBD2|TRBV7-2
CASSSEGGPDEQFF
TGTGCCAGCAGCTCCGAGGGAGGGCCCGATGAGCAGTTCTTC
>TRBJ2-1|few|-|TRBV18
CASSRSNEQFF
TGTGCCAGCTCACGGTCCAATGAGCAGTTCTTC